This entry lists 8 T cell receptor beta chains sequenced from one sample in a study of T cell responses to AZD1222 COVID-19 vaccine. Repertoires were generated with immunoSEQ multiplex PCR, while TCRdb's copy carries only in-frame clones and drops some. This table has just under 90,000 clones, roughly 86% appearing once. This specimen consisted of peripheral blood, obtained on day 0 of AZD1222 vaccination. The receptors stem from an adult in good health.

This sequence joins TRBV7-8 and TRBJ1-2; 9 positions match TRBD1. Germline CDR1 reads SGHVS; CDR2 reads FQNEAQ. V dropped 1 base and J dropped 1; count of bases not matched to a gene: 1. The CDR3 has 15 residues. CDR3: CASSLGQGGNYGYTF. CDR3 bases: TGTGCCAGCAGCTTAGGACAGGGGGGTAACTATGGCTACACCTTC.

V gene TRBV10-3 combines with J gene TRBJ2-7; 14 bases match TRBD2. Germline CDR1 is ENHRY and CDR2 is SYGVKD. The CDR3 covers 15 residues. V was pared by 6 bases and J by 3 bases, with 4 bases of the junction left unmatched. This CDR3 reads CAIRKGTSGSYEQYF. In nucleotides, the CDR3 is TGTGCCATCAGGAAGGGGACTAGCGGGAGCTACGAGCAGTACTTC.

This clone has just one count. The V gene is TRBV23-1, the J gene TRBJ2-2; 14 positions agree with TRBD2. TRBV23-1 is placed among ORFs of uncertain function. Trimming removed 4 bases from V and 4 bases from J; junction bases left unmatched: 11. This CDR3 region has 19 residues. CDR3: CASSPSPPGTSGSTGELFF. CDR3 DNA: TGCGCCAGCAGTCCCTCGCCGCCAGGGACTAGCGGGAGCACCGGGGAGCTGTTTTTT.

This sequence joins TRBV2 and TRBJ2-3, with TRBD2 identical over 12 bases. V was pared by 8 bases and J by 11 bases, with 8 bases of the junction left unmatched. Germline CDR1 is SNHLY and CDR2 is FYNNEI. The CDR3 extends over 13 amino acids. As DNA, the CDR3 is TGTGCCAGCGAGCTTCTAGCGGGAGGGGAGCAGTATTTT. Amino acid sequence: CASELLAGGEQYF. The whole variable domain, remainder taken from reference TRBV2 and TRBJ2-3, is EPEVTQTPSHQVTQMGQEVILRCVPISNHLYFYWYRQILGQKVEFLVSFYNNEISEKSEIFDDQFSVERPDGSNFTLKIRSTKLEDSAMYFCASELLAGGEQYFGPGTRLTVL.

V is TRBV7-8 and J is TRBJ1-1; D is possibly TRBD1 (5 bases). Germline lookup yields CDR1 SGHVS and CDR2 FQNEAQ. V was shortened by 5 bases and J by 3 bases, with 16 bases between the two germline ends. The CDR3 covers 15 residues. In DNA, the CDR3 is TGTGCCAGCAGCCTCAGTTTCGAAGGGGACACTGAAGCTTTCTTT. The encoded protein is CASSLSFEGDTEAFF. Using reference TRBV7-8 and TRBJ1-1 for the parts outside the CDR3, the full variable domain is GAGVSQSPRYKVAKRGQDVALRCDPISGHVSLFWYQQALGQGPEFLTYFQNEAQLDKSGLPSDRFFAERPEGSVSTLKIQRTQQEDSAVYLCASSLSFEGDTEAFFGQGTRLTVV.

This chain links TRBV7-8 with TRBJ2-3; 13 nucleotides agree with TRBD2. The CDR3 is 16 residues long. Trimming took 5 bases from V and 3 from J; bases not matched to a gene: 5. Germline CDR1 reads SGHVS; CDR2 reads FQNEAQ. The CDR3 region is CASSQWTSGRTDTQYF. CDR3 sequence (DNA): TGTGCCAGCAGCCAATGGACTAGCGGGAGAACAGATACGCAGTATTTT. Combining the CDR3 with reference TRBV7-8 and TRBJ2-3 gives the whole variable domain GAGVSQSPRYKVAKRGQDVALRCDPISGHVSLFWYQQALGQGPEFLTYFQNEAQLDKSGLPSDRFFAERPEGSVSTLKIQRTQQEDSAVYLCASSQWTSGRTDTQYFGPGTRLTVL.

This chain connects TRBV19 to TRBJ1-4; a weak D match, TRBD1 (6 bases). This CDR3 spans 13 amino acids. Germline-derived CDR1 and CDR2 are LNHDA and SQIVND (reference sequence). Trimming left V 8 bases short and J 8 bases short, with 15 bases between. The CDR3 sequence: CASRQALREKLFF. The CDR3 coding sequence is TGTGCCAGTCGACAGGCCTTGAGGGAAAAACTGTTTTTT.

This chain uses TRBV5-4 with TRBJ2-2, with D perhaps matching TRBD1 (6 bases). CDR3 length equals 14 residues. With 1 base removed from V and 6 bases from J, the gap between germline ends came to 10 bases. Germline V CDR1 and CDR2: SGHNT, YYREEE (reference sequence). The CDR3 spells CASSLWSGAGELFF. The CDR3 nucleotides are TGTGCCAGCAGCTTGTGGTCAGGGGCCGGGGAGCTGTTTTTT.